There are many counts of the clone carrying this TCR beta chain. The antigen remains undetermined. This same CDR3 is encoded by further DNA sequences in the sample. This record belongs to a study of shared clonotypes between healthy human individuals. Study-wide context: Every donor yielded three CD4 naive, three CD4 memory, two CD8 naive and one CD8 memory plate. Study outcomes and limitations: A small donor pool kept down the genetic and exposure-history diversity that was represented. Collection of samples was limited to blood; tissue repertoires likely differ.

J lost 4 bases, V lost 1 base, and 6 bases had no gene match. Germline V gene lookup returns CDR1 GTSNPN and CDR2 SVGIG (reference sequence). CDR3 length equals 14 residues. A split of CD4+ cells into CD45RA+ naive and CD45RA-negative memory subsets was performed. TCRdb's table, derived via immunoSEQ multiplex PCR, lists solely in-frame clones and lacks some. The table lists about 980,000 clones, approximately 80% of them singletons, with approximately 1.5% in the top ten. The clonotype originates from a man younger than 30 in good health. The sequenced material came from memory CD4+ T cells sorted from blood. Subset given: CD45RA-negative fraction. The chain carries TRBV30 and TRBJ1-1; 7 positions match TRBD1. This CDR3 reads CAWSGQGRSTEAFF. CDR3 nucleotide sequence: TGTGCCTGGAGTGGACAGGGCCGGAGCACTGAAGCTTTCTTT.